What follows are 17 T cell receptor beta chains derived from one specimen sequenced in a study of blood T cell repertoires in COVID-19. Profiling relied on immunoSEQ multiplex PCR, and the TCRdb table lists in-frame clones only, not all of them. The sample has roughly 90,000 clones, 80% seen once. Input material: peripheral blood. These receptors came from a woman aged 65 to 85 with acute or convalescent COVID-19.

The J gene is TRBJ2-7, the V gene TRBV15, with 9 bases aligning to TRBD1. The germline V gene has CDR1 LNHNV and CDR2 YYDKDF (reference sequence). J lost 4 bases, V lost 1 base, and 5 bases had no gene match. The CDR3 loop spans 15 amino acids. CDR3 DNA: TGTGCCACCAGCAGAGGGGGACAGGGTTCATACGAGCAGTACTTC. Translated, it gives CATSRGGQGSYEQYF. Combining the CDR3 with reference TRBV15 and TRBJ2-7 gives the whole variable domain DAMVIQNPRYQVTQFGKPVTLSCSQTLNHNVMYWYQQKSSQAPKLLFHYYDKDFNNEADTPDNFQSRRPNTSFCFLDIRSPGLGDTAMYLCATSRGGQGSYEQYFGPGTRLTVT.

The chain uses TRBV19 and TRBJ1-5; 8 nucleotides line up with TRBD1. There are 15 residues in the CDR3. Per germline, CDR1 LNHDA and CDR2 SQIVND (reference sequence). With 7 bases clipped from V and 3 bases from J, the junction kept 8 bases outside the gene matches. The CDR3 DNA reads as TGTGCCAGTACCCCGACAGGGGTGACCAATCAGCCCCAGCATTTT. It specifies CASTPTGVTNQPQHF.

The J gene is TRBJ1-2, the V gene TRBV6-5; TRBD1 agrees at 11 bases. Trimming removed 5 bases from V and 7 bases from J; junction bases left unmatched: 6. Germline CDR1 and CDR2: MNHEY and SVGAGI. This CDR3 comprises 14 residues. The CDR3 is CASSQDRGLRGYTF. For the CDR3, the DNA is TGTGCCAGCAGTCAGGACAGGGGGCTTCGTGGCTACACCTTC.

The chain carries TRBV6-5 and TRBJ1-5; D is perhaps TRBD1 (5 bases). V gave up 0 bases and J gave up 6 bases, with 12 bases separating them. CDR1 MNHEY and CDR2 SVGAGI come from the germline V gene. The CDR3 runs to 15 residues. The CDR3 DNA reads as TGTGCCAGCAGTTACTCTTGGCAGGGAGGTCAGCCCCAGCATTTT. Amino acids: CASSYSWQGGQPQHF.

The chain joins TRBV7-9 to TRBJ1-5; TRBD1 might be the D (6 bases). This CDR3 has 17 residues. Germline V lookup: CDR1 SEHNR, CDR2 FQNEAQ (reference sequence). The ends were cut back, 1 base at V and 0 bases at J, with 13 bases in the middle. In DNA form, the CDR3 reads TGTGCCAGCAGCTTAGGCAGGGGCGATTATAGCAATCAGCCCCAGCATTTT. Translated, it gives CASSLGRGDYSNQPQHF. The variable domain in full, with the rest retrieved from reference TRBV7-9 and TRBJ1-5, is DTGVSQNPRHKITKRGQNVTFRCDPISEHNRLYWYRQTLGQGPEFLTYFQNEAQLEKSRLLSDRFSAERPKGSFSTLEIQRTEQGDSAMYLCASSLGRGDYSNQPQHFGDGTRLSIL.

The chain combines TRBV18 with TRBJ2-3, with 9 bases that match TRBD2. CDR1 and CDR2 from the germline V gene are KGHSH and LQKENI. After removal of 6 bases from V and 1 base from J, the junction contained 2 bases not matched to a gene. The CDR3 loop spans 14 amino acids. The CDR3 DNA follows: TGTGCCAGCTCGCGGACTAGCGGCACAGATACGCAGTATTTT. This encodes CASSRTSGTDTQYF.

The chain joins TRBV6-6 to TRBJ1-5; 10 bases agree with TRBD1. The germline gives CDR1 MNHNY, CDR2 SVGAGI (reference sequence). The trim removed 2 bases at V and 0 bases at J, leaving 1 base unmatched. CDR3 length: 16 amino acids. The CDR3 bases are TGTGCCAGCAGTTACGGGACAGGGGCTAGCAATCAGCCCCAGCATTTT. This gives the protein CASSYGTGASNQPQHF.

The V gene is TRBV14, the J gene TRBJ1-1; D may be TRBD1 (5 bases). Germline loops: CDR1 SGHDN, CDR2 FVKESK. The CDR3 runs 13 residues. V lost 8 bases and J 1 base, leaving 11 bases between the germline ends. The CDR3 DNA is TGTGCCAGCGCCAGGAGGGGGAACACTGAAGCTTTCTTT. It is translated as CASARRGNTEAFF.

This chain uses TRBV9 with TRBJ2-2; 7 bases map to TRBD1. Germline V gene lookup returns CDR1 SGDLS and CDR2 YYNGEE. The J segment lost 2 bases and the V segment lost 0 bases, leaving 7 bases of the junction unmatched. The CDR3 length is 17 residues. CDR3 bases: TGTGCCAGCAGCGTAGATGCGACAGGGCGAAACACCGGGGAGCTGTTTTTT. Translating gives CASSVDATGRNTGELFF.

By share, this clone ranks as medium-sized. The rearrangement joins TRBV14 to TRBJ2-1, with TRBD2 identical over 9 bases. V shed 1 base, J shed 9 bases, and the junction held 7 bases outside the gene matches. This CDR3 region has 15 residues. CDR1 is SGHDN and CDR2 is FVKESK in the germline V gene. CDR3 nucleotide sequence: TGTGCCAGCAGCCAAGCGGCGGGGGGGCCCGTTGAGCAGTTCTTC. The encoded protein is CASSQAAGGPVEQFF.

This clone was observed a handful of times. The chain joins TRBV19 to TRBJ1-1; 7 bases are shared with TRBD1. The trim removed 1 base at V and 5 bases at J, leaving 7 bases unmatched. From germline, CDR1 is LNHDA and CDR2 SQIVND (reference sequence). This CDR3 comprises 15 residues. This chain's CDR3 is CASSIGDRVVTEAFF. The DNA for the CDR3 is TGTGCCAGTAGTATAGGAGACAGGGTGGTTACTGAAGCTTTCTTT.

This sequence joins TRBV7-8 and TRBJ2-7, with a possible D match to TRBD2 (6 bases). Germline CDR1 and CDR2: SGHVS and FQNEAQ. V lost 8 bases, J lost 5 bases, and 13 bases lay in between. CDR3 size: 12 residues. DNA for the CDR3: TGTGCCAGCTCCGGGGGATTCGACGAGCAGTACTTC. This gives the protein CASSGGFDEQYF.

The V call is TRBV28, the J call TRBJ2-7, with a tentative D call TRBD2 (5 bases). The V end was cut by 4 bases, the J end by 4 bases, with 17 bases between. Per the germline V gene, CDR1 is MDHEN and CDR2 is SYDVKM. The CDR3 extends over 15 amino acids. The CDR3 sequence: CASSSLGAGEYEQYF. The CDR3 DNA reads as TGTGCCAGCAGTTCACTCGGTGCCGGGGAATACGAGCAGTACTTC.

The CDR3 here is CASSRPGLAGATDTQYF. For the CDR3, the DNA is TGTGCCAGCAGTCGCCCAGGACTAGCGGGAGCAACAGATACGCAGTATTTT. The chain recombines TRBV6-6 with TRBJ2-3; 13 bases line up with TRBD2. The CDR3 runs 17 residues. After removal of 5 bases from V and 3 bases from J, the junction contained 8 bases not matched to a gene. Germline V gene sequence: CDR1 MNHNY, CDR2 SVGAGI (reference sequence).

This clone occurred once. The sample has other DNA sequences that encode this CDR3 too. V and J are TRBV5-1 and TRBJ2-2, with D perhaps TRBD2 (6 bases). There are 15 residues in the CDR3. In germline, CDR1 is SGHRS, CDR2 YFSETQ. V lost 3 bases and J 0 bases, leaving 9 bases between the germline ends. The CDR3 reads CASSSGLPNTGELFF. DNA for the CDR3: TGCGCCAGCAGCTCGGGACTTCCGAACACCGGGGAGCTGTTTTTT.

V usage is TRBV6-5 and J usage is TRBJ2-2; D perhaps matches TRBD2 (6 bases). Between the trimmed V and J ends, which lost 2 bases and 6 bases, there was a span of 13 bases. The CDR3 has 15 residues. Per germline, CDR1 MNHEY and CDR2 SVGAGI. Here the CDR3 DNA reads TGTGCCAGCAGTTACGGAGGGACGGCCGCCGGGGAGCTGTTTTTT. Translation gives CASSYGGTAAGELFF.

J is TRBJ2-3 and V is TRBV11-2, with D possibly matching TRBD2 (6 bases). Trimming shortened V by 6 bases and J by 0 bases, and 16 bases separated the two germline ends. CDR1 is SGHAT, CDR2 FQNNGV, per germline. The CDR3 has 16 residues. CDR3 sequence reads: CASRPPGLPSTDTQYF. The DNA of the CDR3 is TGTGCCAGCAGACCCCCCGGACTACCTAGCACAGATACGCAGTATTTT.